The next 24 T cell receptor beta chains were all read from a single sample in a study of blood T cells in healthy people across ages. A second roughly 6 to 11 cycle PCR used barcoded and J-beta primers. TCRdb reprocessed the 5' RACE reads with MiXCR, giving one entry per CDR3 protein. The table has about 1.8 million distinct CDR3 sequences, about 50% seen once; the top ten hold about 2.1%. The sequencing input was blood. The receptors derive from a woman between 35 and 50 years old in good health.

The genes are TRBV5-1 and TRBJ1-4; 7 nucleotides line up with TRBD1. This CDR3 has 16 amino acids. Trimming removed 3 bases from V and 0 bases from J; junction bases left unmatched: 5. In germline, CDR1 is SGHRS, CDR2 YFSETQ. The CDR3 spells CASSSTGPATNEKLFF. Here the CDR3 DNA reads TGCGCCAGCAGCTCGACAGGGCCTGCAACTAATGAAAAACTGTTTTTT.

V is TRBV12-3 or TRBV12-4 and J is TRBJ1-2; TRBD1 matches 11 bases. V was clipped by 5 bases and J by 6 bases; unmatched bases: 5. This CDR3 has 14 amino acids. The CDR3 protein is CASSARTGGDGYTF. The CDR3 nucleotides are TGTGCCAGCAGTGCTCGGACAGGGGGCGATGGCTACACCTTC.

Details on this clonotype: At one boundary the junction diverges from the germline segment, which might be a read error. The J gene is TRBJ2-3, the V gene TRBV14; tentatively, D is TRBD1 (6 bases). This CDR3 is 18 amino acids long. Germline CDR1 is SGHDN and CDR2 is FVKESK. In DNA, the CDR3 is TGTGCCGGCAGCCAAGAGGGTTGGTCAGGGGACCGCACAGATACGCAGTATTTT. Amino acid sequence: CAGSQEGWSGDRTDTQYF.

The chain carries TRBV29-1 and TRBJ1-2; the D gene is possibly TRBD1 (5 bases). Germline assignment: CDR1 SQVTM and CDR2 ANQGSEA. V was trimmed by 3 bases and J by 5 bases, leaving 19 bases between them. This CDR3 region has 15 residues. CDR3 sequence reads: CSVEGVTGRQYGYTF. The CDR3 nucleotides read TGCAGCGTTGAGGGGGTGACGGGCAGACAATATGGCTACACCTTC.

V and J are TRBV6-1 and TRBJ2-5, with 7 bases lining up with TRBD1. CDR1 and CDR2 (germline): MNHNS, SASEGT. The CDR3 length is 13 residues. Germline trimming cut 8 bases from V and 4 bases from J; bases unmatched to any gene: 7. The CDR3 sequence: CASEKGARETQYF. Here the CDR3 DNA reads TGTGCCAGCGAGAAGGGGGCCCGAGAGACCCAGTACTTC.

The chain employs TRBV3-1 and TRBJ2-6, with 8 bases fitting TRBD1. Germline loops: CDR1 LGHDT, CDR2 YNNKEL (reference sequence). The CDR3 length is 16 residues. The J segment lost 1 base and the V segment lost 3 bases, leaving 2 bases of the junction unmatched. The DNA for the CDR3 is TGTGCCAGCAGCCACAGACAGGGGTCTGGGGCCAACGTCCTGACTTTC. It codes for CASSHRQGSGANVLTF. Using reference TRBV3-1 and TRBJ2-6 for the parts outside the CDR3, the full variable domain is DTAVSQTPKYLVTQMGNDKSIKCEQNLGHDTMYWYKQDSKKFLKIMFSYNNKELIINETVPNRFSPKSPDKAHLNLHINSLELGDSAVYFCASSHRQGSGANVLTFGAGSRLTVL.

The CDR3 sequence is CSARGNLAGQPQHF. The DNA of the CDR3 is TGCAGTGCTAGAGGAAATCTAGCGGGCCAGCCCCAGCATTTT. The rearrangement joins TRBV20-1 to TRBJ1-5; D call uncertain. V shed 1 base and J shed 7 bases, with 14 bases lying between them. The CDR3 contains 14 residues. The germline V gene has CDR1 DFQATT and CDR2 SNEGSKA (reference sequence).

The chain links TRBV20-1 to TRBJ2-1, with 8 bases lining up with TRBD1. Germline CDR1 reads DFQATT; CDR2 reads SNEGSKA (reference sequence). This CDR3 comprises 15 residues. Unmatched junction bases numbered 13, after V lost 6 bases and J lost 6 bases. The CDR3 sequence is CSAPGTGQGLNEQFF. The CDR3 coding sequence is TGCAGTGCGCCCGGTACCGGACAGGGCCTCAATGAGCAGTTCTTC.

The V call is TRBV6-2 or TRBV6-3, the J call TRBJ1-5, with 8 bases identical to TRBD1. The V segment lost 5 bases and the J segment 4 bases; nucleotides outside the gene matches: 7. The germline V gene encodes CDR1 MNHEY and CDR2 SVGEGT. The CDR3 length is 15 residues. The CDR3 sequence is CASSQPRTGNQPQHF. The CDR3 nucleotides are TGTGCCAGCAGTCAACCCCGGACAGGGAATCAGCCCCAGCATTTT.

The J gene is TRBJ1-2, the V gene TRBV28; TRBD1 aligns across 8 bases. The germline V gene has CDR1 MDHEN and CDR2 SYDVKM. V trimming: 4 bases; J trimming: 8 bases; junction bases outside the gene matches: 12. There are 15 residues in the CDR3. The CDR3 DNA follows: TGTGCCAGCAGTTCCTCTTCCCAGGGGGCGCGGGGCTACACCTTC. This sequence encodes CASSSSSQGARGYTF.

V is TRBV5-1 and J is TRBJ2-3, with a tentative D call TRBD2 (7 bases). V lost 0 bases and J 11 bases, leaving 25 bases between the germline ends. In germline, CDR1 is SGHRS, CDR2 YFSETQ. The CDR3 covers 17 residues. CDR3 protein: CASSLEGGGLPQSGQYF. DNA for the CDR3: TGCGCCAGCAGCTTGGAGGGCGGGGGCCTCCCCCAGTCCGGGCAGTATTTT. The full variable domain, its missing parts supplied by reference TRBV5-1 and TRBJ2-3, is KAGVTQTPRYLIKTRGQQVTLSCSPISGHRSVSWYQQTPGQGLQFLFEYFSETQRNKGNFPGRFSGRQFSNSRSEMNVSTLELGDSALYLCASSLEGGGLPQSGQYFGPGTRLTVL.

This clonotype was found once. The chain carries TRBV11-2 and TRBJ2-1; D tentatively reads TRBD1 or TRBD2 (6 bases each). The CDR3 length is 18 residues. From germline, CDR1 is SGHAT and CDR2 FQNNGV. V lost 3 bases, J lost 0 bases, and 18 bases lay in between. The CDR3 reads CASSFYKGGLSSYNEQFF. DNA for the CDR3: TGTGCCAGCAGCTTTTACAAAGGGGGACTGAGCTCCTACAATGAGCAGTTCTTC.

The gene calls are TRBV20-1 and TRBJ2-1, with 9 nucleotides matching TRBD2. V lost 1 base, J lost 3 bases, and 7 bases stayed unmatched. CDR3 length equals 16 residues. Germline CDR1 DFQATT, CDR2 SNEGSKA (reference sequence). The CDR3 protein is CSARVLRGGFYNEQFF. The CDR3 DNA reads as TGCAGTGCTAGAGTTTTGCGGGGGGGGTTCTACAATGAGCAGTTCTTC.

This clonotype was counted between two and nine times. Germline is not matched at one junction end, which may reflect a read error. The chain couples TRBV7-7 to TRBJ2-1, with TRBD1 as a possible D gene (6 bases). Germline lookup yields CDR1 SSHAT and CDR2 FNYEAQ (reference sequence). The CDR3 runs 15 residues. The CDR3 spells CASSLGQGLDNEQFF. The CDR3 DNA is TGTGCTAGCAGCTTAGGTCAGGGGCTTGACAATGAGCAGTTCTTC.

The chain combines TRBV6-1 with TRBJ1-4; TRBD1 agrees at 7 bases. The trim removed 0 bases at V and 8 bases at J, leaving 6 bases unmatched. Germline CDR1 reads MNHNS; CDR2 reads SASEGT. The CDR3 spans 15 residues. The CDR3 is CASSEARTGREKLFF. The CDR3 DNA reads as TGTGCCAGCAGTGAAGCCCGGACAGGACGGGAAAAACTGTTTTTT.

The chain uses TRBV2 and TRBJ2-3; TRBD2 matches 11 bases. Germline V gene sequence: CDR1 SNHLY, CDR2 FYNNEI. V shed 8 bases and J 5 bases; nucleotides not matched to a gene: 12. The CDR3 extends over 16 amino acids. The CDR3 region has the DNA TGTGCCAGCCACAAGGCCCGAACTAGCGGGGGAGATACGCAGTATTTT. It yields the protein CASHKARTSGGDTQYF. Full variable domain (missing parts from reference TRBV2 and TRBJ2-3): EPEVTQTPSHQVTQMGQEVILRCVPISNHLYFYWYRQILGQKVEFLVSFYNNEISEKSEIFDDQFSVERPDGSNFTLKIRSTKLEDSAMYFCASHKARTSGGDTQYFGPGTRLTVL.

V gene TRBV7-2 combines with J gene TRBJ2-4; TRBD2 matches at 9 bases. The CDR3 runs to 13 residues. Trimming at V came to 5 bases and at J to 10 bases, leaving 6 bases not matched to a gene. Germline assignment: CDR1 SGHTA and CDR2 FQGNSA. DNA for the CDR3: TGTGCCAGCAGCGTAGAGCTAGCGGGGATTCAGTACTTC. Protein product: CASSVELAGIQYF.

The CDR3 spells CASSQAQGNIQYF. The CDR3 bases are TGCGCCAGCAGCCAAGCGCAGGGAAACATTCAGTACTTC. The chain carries TRBV4-3 and TRBJ2-4, with D perhaps TRBD1 (5 bases). The V end lost 1 base, the J end lost 6 bases, and 7 bases lay between the germline ends. CDR3 length: 13 amino acids. Germline V gives CDR1 LGHNA, CDR2 YSLEER.

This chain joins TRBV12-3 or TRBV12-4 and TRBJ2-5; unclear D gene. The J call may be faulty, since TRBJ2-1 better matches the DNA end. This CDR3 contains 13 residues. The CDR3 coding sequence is TGTGCCAGCAGTTTCCGGATTCAAGAGACCCAGTTCTTC. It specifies CASSFRIQETQFF.

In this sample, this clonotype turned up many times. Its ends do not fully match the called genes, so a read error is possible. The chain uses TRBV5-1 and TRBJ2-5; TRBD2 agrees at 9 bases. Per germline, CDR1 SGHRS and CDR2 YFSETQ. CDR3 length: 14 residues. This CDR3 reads CASSLAGEQETQYF. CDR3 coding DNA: TGTGCCAGCAGTTTAGCGGGGGAGCAAGAGACCCAGTACTTC.

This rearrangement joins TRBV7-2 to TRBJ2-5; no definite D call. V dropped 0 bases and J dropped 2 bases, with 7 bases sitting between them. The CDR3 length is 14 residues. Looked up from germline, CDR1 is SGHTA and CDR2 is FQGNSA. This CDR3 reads CASSLALWQETQYF. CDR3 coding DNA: TGTGCCAGCAGCTTAGCGCTCTGGCAAGAGACCCAGTACTTC.

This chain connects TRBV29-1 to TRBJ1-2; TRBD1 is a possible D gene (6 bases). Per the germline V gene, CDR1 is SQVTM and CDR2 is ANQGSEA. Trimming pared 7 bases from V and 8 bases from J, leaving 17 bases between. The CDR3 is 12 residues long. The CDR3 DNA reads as TGCAGCGACCATACAGGGCCAGAAGGCTACACCTTC. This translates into CSDHTGPEGYTF.

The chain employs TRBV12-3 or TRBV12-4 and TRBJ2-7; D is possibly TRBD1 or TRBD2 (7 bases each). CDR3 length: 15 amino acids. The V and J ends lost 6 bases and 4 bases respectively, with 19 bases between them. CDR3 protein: CASSYRGAGKYEQYF. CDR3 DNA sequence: TGTGCCAGCAGCTACAGGGGAGCGGGGAAATACGAGCAGTACTTC.

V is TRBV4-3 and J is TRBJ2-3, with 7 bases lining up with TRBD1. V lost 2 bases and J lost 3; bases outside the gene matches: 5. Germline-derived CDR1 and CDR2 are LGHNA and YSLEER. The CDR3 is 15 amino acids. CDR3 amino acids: CASSQTGARTDTQYF. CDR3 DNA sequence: TGCGCCAGCAGCCAAACAGGGGCTCGGACAGATACGCAGTATTTT.